The next 15 T cell receptor beta chains were all read from a single sample in a study of blood T cells in healthy people across ages. A second PCR, run for about 7 to 11 cycles, used a sample-barcoded 5' primer plus a J-beta primer mix. TCRdb reanalysed the 5' RACE reads using MiXCR and keeps one entry per CDR3 protein. The repertoire holds around 670,000 distinct CDR3 sequences, with 25% to 35% as singletons. Sequenced sample: blood. Receptors were obtained from a woman of 80 years or more in good health.

As regards this clonotype: A much larger clone lies a single base off, so this may be a read error. The V and J genes are TRBV9 and TRBJ2-3, with 9 bases aligning to TRBD2. CDR3 length equals 15 residues. V dropped 2 bases and J dropped 6; count of bases not matched to a gene: 7. Germline V gene sequence: CDR1 SGDLS, CDR2 YYNGEE. The CDR3 DNA is TGTGCCAGCAGCGTCCCCCTAGCGGGGTCCGATACGCAGTATTTT. Residues: CASSVPLAGSDTQYF.

The chain uses TRBV5-1 and TRBJ1-2, with D maybe TRBD1 (5 bases). Trimming took 2 bases from V and 8 from J, leaving 22 bases between them. Germline V lookup: CDR1 SGHRS, CDR2 YFSETQ. The CDR3 runs 16 residues. Written as DNA, the CDR3 is TGCGCCAGCAGCTTCGACGGAGAGGGGATAGATGGAGGCTACACCTTC. Translation gives CASSFDGEGIDGGYTF. The full variable domain, rest sourced from reference TRBV5-1 and TRBJ1-2, is KAGVTQTPRYLIKTRGQQVTLSCSPISGHRSVSWYQQTPGQGLQFLFEYFSETQRNKGNFPGRFSGRQFSNSRSEMNVSTLELGDSALYLCASSFDGEGIDGGYTFGSGTRLTVV.

This clonotype turned up a few times. Just one base apart from a much larger clone, this may be a read error. The chain recombines TRBV3-1 with TRBJ2-5; 9 bases map to TRBD1. V was clipped by 5 bases and J by 12 bases; unmatched bases: 10. Germline-derived CDR1 and CDR2 are LGHDT and YNNKEL (reference sequence). The CDR3 spans 13 residues. CDR3 region: CASSSSARTGEYF. The CDR3 bases are TGTGCCAGCAGCTCAAGTGCCCGGACAGGGGAGTACTTC.

This clonotype was observed many times. This may be a read error, as it is one base from a much larger clone. CDR3 region: CASSPLTGNSGANVRTF. DNA for the CDR3: TGTGCCAGCAGCCCCTTGACAGGAAACTCTGGGGCCAACGTCCGGACTTTC. This chain connects TRBV11-1 to TRBJ2-6, with D maybe TRBD1 (6 bases). The CDR3 totals 17 residues. The germline CDR1 and CDR2 sequences are SGHAT and FQDESV (reference sequence).

This clonotype has a count of ten or more. V and J are TRBV29-1 and TRBJ2-3; D remains ambiguous. This CDR3 spans 10 amino acids. Per the germline V gene, CDR1 is SQVTM and CDR2 is ANQGSEA. Trimming left V 3 bases short and J 6 bases short, with 4 bases between. The CDR3 protein is CSVDLDTQYF. CDR3 nucleotides: TGCAGCGTTGACCTCGATACGCAGTATTTT.

The chain links TRBV27 to TRBJ1-1; possibly TRBD1 for D (5 bases). CDR3 size: 18 residues. The V gene's germline CDR1 is MNHEY and CDR2 SMNVEV (reference sequence). V shed 2 bases and J shed 0 bases, with 19 bases lying between them. The DNA of the CDR3 is TGTGCCAGCAGTTTAAAGGGGCCCCGACGTAACATGAACACTGAAGCTTTCTTT. Protein: CASSLKGPRRNMNTEAFF.

The V call is TRBV5-5, the J call TRBJ2-3; D uncertain. V was clipped by 5 bases and J by 1 base, with 11 bases between them. The germline gives CDR1 SGHKS, CDR2 YYEKEE (reference sequence). This CDR3 has 14 residues. This CDR3 is CASRSWGGTDTQYF. CDR3 nucleotides: TGTGCCAGCAGGTCTTGGGGTGGCACAGATACGCAGTATTTT.

A note on this clonotype: A much larger clone lies a single base off, so this may be a read error. The conserved phenylalanine or tryptophan normally closing the CDR3 is absent here, so this likely arose from a read error. V is TRBV5-1 and J is TRBJ2-1; 11 bases line up with TRBD2. The CDR3 runs to 16 residues. The trim removed 0 bases at V and 9 bases at J, leaving 8 bases unmatched. The germline V gene encodes CDR1 SGHRS and CDR2 YFSETQ. CDR3 DNA: TGCGCCAGCAGCTTGGCCCCGGGTAGCGGGGGGGCTGAGCAGTTCTGC. Protein product: CASSLAPGSGGAEQFC.

This clonotype was recorded many times. CDR3 nucleotide sequence: TGTGCCAGCAGGCCTGACCTGACAGATACGCAGTATTTT. It encodes CASRPDLTDTQYF. The chain couples TRBV6-2 or TRBV6-3 to TRBJ2-3; D not certain. Trimming took off 6 bases at V and 3 bases at J, with 10 bases between the two ends. The CDR3 runs 13 residues. Germline CDR1 reads MNHEY; CDR2 reads SVGEGT.

This clonotype was counted many times. The CDR3 nucleotides read TGCGCCAGCAGCTCCGGGACACCTCTCCCCCAGTACTTC. This sequence encodes CASSSGTPLPQYF. J is TRBJ2-5 and V is TRBV5-1, with a possible D match to TRBD1 (6 bases). Trimming pared 3 bases from V and 9 bases from J, leaving 15 bases between. The length of the CDR3 is 13 residues. Germline CDR1 reads SGHRS; CDR2 reads YFSETQ.

In this sample, this clonotype turned up many times. V gene TRBV4-2 combines with J gene TRBJ2-1, with D uncertain. Trimming removed 5 bases at V and 5 bases at J, with 13 bases between. The CDR3 totals 14 residues. Per germline, CDR1 LGHNA and CDR2 YNFKEQ. CDR3 protein: CASSADWSNNEQFF. In DNA form, the CDR3 reads TGTGCCAGCAGCGCCGATTGGTCGAACAATGAGCAGTTCTTC.

This clonotype showed up many times. V gene TRBV6-6 combines with J gene TRBJ2-7; TRBD1 agrees at 10 bases. V lost 6 bases and J lost 5; bases outside the gene matches: 10. The germline CDR1 and CDR2 sequences are MNHNY and SVGAGI (reference sequence). There are 15 residues in the CDR3. The CDR3 reads CASRRRQGALDEQYF. CDR3 in DNA: TGTGCCAGCAGACGGAGACAGGGGGCGCTGGACGAGCAGTACTTC.

This clonotype was observed a few times. The DNA of the CDR3 is TGTGCCACCAGTGATCGGACTAGCGGGGGGTCTTATACCGGGGAGCTGTTTTTT. It yields the protein CATSDRTSGGSYTGELFF. The J gene is TRBJ2-2, the V gene TRBV24-1; 14 positions agree with TRBD2. After removal of 3 bases from V and 5 bases from J, the junction contained 7 bases not matched to a gene. The length of the CDR3 is 18 residues. The germline V gene has CDR1 KGHDR and CDR2 SFDVKD.

This sequence joins TRBV30 and TRBJ2-2; D is unresolved. The germline gives CDR1 GTSNPN, CDR2 SVGIG (reference sequence). This CDR3 is built from 14 residues. The germline V and J ends were trimmed by 0 bases and 5 bases, with 10 bases remaining between them. In DNA, the CDR3 is TGTGCCTGGAGTGTAAAGGGTAATACCGGGGAGCTGTTTTTT. It encodes CAWSVKGNTGELFF.

This clonotype was seen a few times. The V and J genes are TRBV4-1 and TRBJ1-5, with a weak D call TRBD1 (5 bases). The CDR3 covers 15 residues. Trimming stripped 5 bases from V and 0 bases from J, with 11 bases between. Germline CDR1 MGHRA, CDR2 YSYEKL. The DNA of the CDR3 is TGCGCCAGCAGCATTGGACAAAATAGCAATCAGCCCCAGCATTTT. Protein sequence: CASSIGQNSNQPQHF.